This T cell receptor beta chain was retrieved from a study of cytomegalovirus exposure and HLA in healthy donors. Whole-study findings and limits: Published work reported that the classifier diagnosed cytomegalovirus status with high specificity and sensitivity. The study listed 164 cytomegalovirus-associated TCR beta chains.

Assay: immunoSEQ multiplex PCR; the TCRdb copy retains only in-frame clones and omits some. The sample lists tens of thousands of clones; around nine tenths were seen once. Separation from the roughly 670-subject first cohort characterized the roughly 120-subject validation cohort, to which the donors belonged. CDR1 is LNHDA and CDR2 is SQIVND in the germline V gene (reference sequence). The J segment lost 4 bases and the V segment lost 1 base, leaving 7 bases of the junction unmatched. The CDR3 spans 16 residues. In regard to this clone: The antigen remains undetermined.

This receptor was obtained from a woman aged 18-29 years in good health and CMV-seropositive. Sequenced: PBMCs. The V and J genes are TRBV19 and TRBJ2-1; 7 positions agree with TRBD2. The CDR3 spells CASSIVGGGQYNEQFF. In DNA form, the CDR3 reads TGTGCCAGTAGTATAGTCGGGGGAGGGCAGTACAATGAGCAGTTCTTC.